This is a list of T cell receptor beta chains from one sample in a study of neurological immune-mediated disorders. TCRdb independently ran MiXCR on the 5' RACE reads; one entry per CDR3 protein. The table shows 66,000 or so distinct CDR3 sequences, with around 3.7% occurring only once. What was sequenced was PBMCs. The source of these receptors is a man aged 35 to 55 with multiple sclerosis. The CDR3 runs from the conserved cysteine through the conserved F or W. D genes are given only for firm matches.

V | length | D | CDR3
TRBV20-1 | 12 | - | CSARLQGGGYTF
TRBV20-1 | 15 | - | CSASGATSSYNEQFF
TRBV7-6 | 18 | TRBD1 | CASSLGGQSSSYNSPLHF
TRBV29-1 | 11 | - | CSVNRGGEAFF
TRBV5-1 | 15 | - | CASSPDAKGNYGYTF
TRBV5-1 | 13 | TRBD2 | CASGGGLRETQYF
TRBV29-1 | 12 | TRBD2 | CSVNERGYEQYF
TRBV6-5 | 15 | - | CASSGRGAGSYEQYF
TRBV5-1 | 17 | TRBD1 | CASSLSSPGQTGNTIYF
TRBV6-6 | 15 | TRBD2 | CASSYGSGGTDTQYF
TRBV5-1 | 14 | TRBD1 | CASSLEGGGEPQHF
TRBV29-1 | 11 | - | CSVDRNLAYTF
TRBV11-2 | 15 | - | CASSVLTSLNTEAFF
TRBV9 | 17 | - | CASSVATAPTSTDTQYF
TRBV5-1 | 12 | - | CASRVSGAGYTF
TRBV5-1 | 12 | - | CASSLVRDMQFF
TRBV15 | 15 | TRBD1 | CATSPGTGGIEKLFF
TRBV5-1 | 14 | - | CASSLGEWNTEAFF
TRBV29-1 | 12 | - | CSAPRGGHGYTF
TRBV6-1 | 13 | TRBD2 | CASSREGGGELFF
TRBV18 | 14 | - | CASSPGTRGATQYF
TRBV20-1 | 13 | - | CSASLSFTDTQYF
TRBV5-1 | 16 | TRBD1 | CASSSNPTGAMETQYF
TRBV4-1 | 15 | TRBD2 | CASSQDGAGGLTQYF
TRBV5-5 | 14 | TRBD2 | CASSFAGGVDEQYF
TRBV20-1 | 16 | - | CSARGGHEINNSPLHF
TRBV7-9 | 15 | - | CASSSWTASTDTQYF
TRBV27 | 14 | - | CASSLQGTNQPQHF
TRBV5-1 | 14 | TRBD1 | CASSWGQEREGYTF
TRBV18 | 13 | TRBD1 | CASSPPTGGKAFF
TRBV5-1 | 14 | TRBD2 | CASRDLSGGGEQFF
TRBV7-6 | 19 | TRBD2 | CASSADGTGVTSGRWEQYF
TRBV20-1 | 16 | TRBD1 | CSARVTTGGLNNEQFF
TRBV27 | 14 | - | CASSFSGVNEKLFF
TRBV18 | 11 | - | CASSRTDTQYF
TRBV7-9 | 14 | - | CASSLEGNTGELFF
TRBV6-5 | 16 | - | CASSPSVGESTDTQYF
TRBV5-1 | 19 | TRBD2 | CASSLEPLAGTSNTGELFF
TRBV5-1 | 15 | - | CASSLPGTPADGYTF
TRBV6-5 | 13 | - | CASTAAINYGYTF
TRBV7-8 | 14 | - | CASSSFGGLDTQYF
TRBV10-2 | 14 | TRBD1 | CASSERYRGETQYF
TRBV3-1 | 15 | - | CASSLTGIGKYEQYF
TRBV20-1 | 14 | - | CSARDLREQETQYF
TRBV5-1 | 14 | - | CASSLDSYNQPQHF
TRBV7-2 | 14 | - | CASPRGLHTGELFF
TRBV28 | 13 | - | CASSPRGRYEQYF
TRBV15 | 16 | TRBD1 | CATSTGQGHSGNTIYF
TRBV2 | 14 | - | CASSGSLGSYEQYF
TRBV12-3/TRBV12-4 | 14 | - | CASTRPRRGETQYF
TRBV7-9 | 15 | - | CASSPGLLSGNTIYF
TRBV12-3/TRBV12-4 | 16 | TRBD1 | CASRPAGQGLKDEQFF
TRBV7-9 | 15 | - | CASSFGNSGSDEQFF
TRBV27 | 14 | - | CASSLYQTTDTQYF
TRBV6-5 | 14 | - | CASSYSTTQSGYTF
TRBV11-2 | 14 | TRBD1 | CASSRTGNTGELFF
TRBV20-1 | 13 | - | CSGVDYRLYGYTF
TRBV20-1 | 10 | - | CSRLALEQYF
TRBV27 | 13 | - | CASSFAISYEQYF
TRBV5-1 | 11 | - | CASEGANVLTF